This TCR beta chain was captured in a study of shared clonotypes between healthy human individuals. This CDR3 spans 18 amino acids. Looked up from germline, CDR1 is SGHRS and CDR2 is YFSETQ. V lost 0 bases to trimming and J lost 4 bases; unmatched junction nucleotides: 12. The study enrolled healthy HIV-negative adults without recent acute infections or vaccinations as donors. This clone appeared a few times. Generated by immunoSEQ multiplex PCR, the TCRdb table keeps only in-frame clones and is missing some. The sample carries some 1.4 million clones, roughly 96% recorded once. The chain recombines TRBV5-1 with TRBJ1-2; 10 bases match TRBD1. The receptor's source is a man aged 30 to 45 in good health. Sequencing was performed on naive CD4+ T cells sorted from blood. The subset was: CD45RA+ positively selected. Here the CDR3 reads CASSLDGQRDRGSYGYTF. CDR3 sequence (DNA): TGCGCCAGCAGCTTGGACGGACAAAGGGACAGGGGTAGCTATGGCTACACCTTC.